This TCR beta chain was recorded in a study of T cells after yellow fever vaccination. Turning to the study itself: Fractions with few cells were prepared using SMART-Seq v4 Ultra Low Input.

General study findings and limits: In post-booster samples, most primary-vaccination clones reappeared (approximately 95% CD4, 88% CD8).

A single record per CDR3 protein comes from TCRdb applying MiXCR to the 5' RACE reads. Of some 300,000 distinct CDR3 sequences listed, approximately 8% were seen once; the top ten hold about 3.7%. About this clonotype itself: Antigen: not known.

The CDR3 spans 15 residues. Looked up from germline, CDR1 is LGHNA and CDR2 is YSLEER. Trimming took 0 bases from V and 1 from J, leaving 6 bases between them. The chain recombines TRBV4-3 with TRBJ2-2, with D uncertain. The source was CD4+ T cells sorted from PBMCs, collected 5 days after the yellow fever booster vaccination. The TCR sequence derives from a man aged 18 to 29 who received the YFV17D yellow fever vaccine. The CDR3 DNA is TGCGCCAGCAGCCAAGATACGTTGAACACCGGGGAGCTGTTTTTT. This gives the protein CASSQDTLNTGELFF.